This T cell receptor beta chain derives from a study of Graves' ophthalmopathy and Graves' hyperthyroidism. The CDR3 spans 19 residues. Germline V CDR1 and CDR2: MNHEY, SMNVEV (reference sequence). The trim removed 5 bases at V and 4 bases at J, leaving 16 bases unmatched. The sample holds many counts of this clonotype. PBMCs originated in less than 11 ml of fresh peripheral blood. Amplification of TCR beta CDR3 regions used RNA transcripts. The first-round RT-PCR employed HTBI primers together with the Qiagen OneStep RT-PCR kit. A multiplex PCR was then performed as the second round. TCRdb called the multiplex PCR reads again in MiXCR, with one record for every CDR3 protein. The table lists 450,000 or so distinct CDR3 sequences, under 15% of them singletons.

V gene TRBV27 combines with J gene TRBJ2-7, with 14 positions matching TRBD2. This clonotype was sampled from a woman aged 30 to 39 with Graves' ophthalmopathy. The sample comprised blood. CDR3 sequence reads: CASSLQSPGLAGVRYEQYF. CDR3 bases: TGTGCCAGCAGTCTACAATCCCCGGGACTAGCGGGAGTGAGGTACGAGCAGTACTTC.